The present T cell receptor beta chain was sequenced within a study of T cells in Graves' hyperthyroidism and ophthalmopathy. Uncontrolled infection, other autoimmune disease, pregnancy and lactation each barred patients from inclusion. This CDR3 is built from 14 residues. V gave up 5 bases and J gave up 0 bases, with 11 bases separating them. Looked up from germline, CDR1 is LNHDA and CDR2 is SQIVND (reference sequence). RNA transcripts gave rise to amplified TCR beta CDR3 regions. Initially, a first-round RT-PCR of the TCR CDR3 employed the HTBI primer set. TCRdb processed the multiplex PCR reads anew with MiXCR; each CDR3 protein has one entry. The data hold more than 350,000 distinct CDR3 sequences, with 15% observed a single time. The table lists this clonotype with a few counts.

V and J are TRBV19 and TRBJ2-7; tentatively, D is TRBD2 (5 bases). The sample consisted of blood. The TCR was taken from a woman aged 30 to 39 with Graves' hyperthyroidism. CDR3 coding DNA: TGTGCCAGTAGTCGTAAGCGGAGCTCCTACGAGCAGTACTTC. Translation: CASSRKRSSYEQYF.